This TCR beta chain was retrieved from a study of T cell responses to AZD1222 COVID-19 vaccine. Regarding the study as a whole: Elevations in Spike-specific TCR breadth and depth followed administration of two AZD1222 doses. The peak T cell response came first, and repertoires were sampled only after it. CD4 TCRs covered the whole spike, strongest at regions 160-218 and 743-854. White British ancestry dominated among donors, who included more females, and clonal diversity was possibly underestimated.

The CDR3 is 14 residues long. CDR1 LNHDA and CDR2 SQIVND come from the germline V gene (reference sequence). J gave up 1 base and V 5 bases, and 2 bases lay outside the gene matches. The protocol was immunoSEQ multiplex PCR, while the TCRdb copy is restricted to in-frame clones and leaves out a portion. The table has approximately 110,000 clones, 70% to 90% seen once. Concerning this clone itself: Antigen: not known.

The material sequenced was peripheral blood, taken 28 days after the second AZD1222 dose. V usage is TRBV19 and J usage is TRBJ1-5; 7 bases are a match to TRBD1. The receptor comes from an adult who received the AZD1222 COVID-19 vaccine. The CDR3 loop is CASSQQGSNQPQHF. The CDR3 nucleotides are TGTGCCAGTAGTCAACAGGGGAGCAATCAGCCCCAGCATTTT.